This TCR beta chain was profiled in a study of blood T cell repertoires in COVID-19. The assay was immunoSEQ multiplex PCR, and TCRdb's table has in-frame clones only and misses some. The sample has a few hundred thousand clones; around 87% are singletons. Trimming took off 1 base at V and 7 bases at J, with 4 bases between the two ends. Germline CDR1 and CDR2: KGHSH and LQKENI. The CDR3 consists of 12 residues. This TCR was sampled from a woman in her 70s with active or convalescent COVID-19. The V call is TRBV18, the J call TRBJ1-4; D is ambiguous. The sequenced sample consisted of peripheral blood. CDR3 amino acids: CASSPRAEKLFF. The CDR3 bases are TGTGCCAGCTCACCACGCGCTGAAAAACTGTTTTTT.